Listed below are T cell receptor beta chains from one sample, sequenced in a study of blood T cell repertoires in COVID-19. Using immunoSEQ multiplex PCR, the repertoire was profiled, and TCRdb retains in-frame clones only, with some absent. The sample yields almost 300,000 clones, around nine tenths seen once. The source material was peripheral blood. The receptor source for this set is a man aged 70-80 years with acute or convalescent COVID-19. Both conserved end residues are part of each CDR3. A D gene is named only where the DNA matches it firmly. Clone size is shown for a subset of rows, as once, few, many or a class of expanded clone.

clone_size	d_call	v_call	j_call	cdr3_aa	cdr3_nt
-	-	TRBV27	TRBJ1-2	CASKWAGRNYGYTF	TGTGCCAGCAAGTGGGCAGGGCGTAACTATGGCTACACCTTC
-	TRBD1	TRBV28	TRBJ1-2	CASRTGVYGYTF	TGTGCCAGCAGAACAGGGGTTTATGGCTACACCTTC
-	TRBD1	TRBV5-1	TRBJ1-3	CASSLGDSSGNTIYF	TGCGCCAGCAGCTTGGGGGACAGCTCTGGAAACACCATATATTTT
-	-	TRBV29-1	TRBJ1-5	CSAEGYDSNQPQHF	TGCAGCGCGGAGGGGTATGATAGCAATCAGCCCCAGCATTTT
-	-	TRBV7-6	TRBJ2-7	CASGRSYEQYF	TGTGCCAGCGGCAGGTCCTACGAGCAGTACTTC
-	-	TRBV20-1	TRBJ2-3	CSARDGRQIGF	TGCAGTGCTAGAGATGGGAGACAAATTGGCTTT
-	TRBD1	TRBV18	TRBJ1-1	CASSLAGGADVTEAFF	TGTGCCAGCTCTCTCGCAGGGGGCGCGGATGTAACTGAAGCTTTCTTT
-	TRBD1	TRBV28	TRBJ1-1	CASSSPGQGLNTEAFF	TGTGCCAGCAGTTCTCCGGGACAGGGACTAAACACTGAAGCTTTCTTT
-	-	TRBV30	TRBJ1-2	CAWSVWGSGYGYTF	TGTGCCTGGAGTGTATGGGGTAGCGGCTATGGCTACACCTTC
-	TRBD1	TRBV5-6	TRBJ1-2	CASSTGQANYGYTF	TGTGCCAGCAGCACGGGACAGGCTAACTATGGCTACACCTTC
once	TRBD2	TRBV5-1	TRBJ2-7	CASSLASGTSSYEQYF	TGCGCCAGCAGCTTGGCCTCGGGGACTAGCTCCTACGAGCAGTACTTC
once	-	TRBV27	TRBJ1-4	CASGGAGTNEKLFF	TGTGCCAGCGGTGGGGCAGGGACTAATGAAAAACTGTTTTTT
-	-	TRBV3-1/TRBV3-2	TRBJ2-1	CASSPFELRIAPYNEQFF	TGTGCCAGCAGCCCCTTTGAATTAAGGATAGCGCCGTACAATGAGCAGTTCTTC
-	-	TRBV12-3/TRBV12-4	TRBJ2-1	CASSLQQNNEQFF	TGTGCCAGCAGTTTACAACAAAACAATGAGCAGTTCTTC
-	TRBD1	TRBV5-6	TRBJ1-4	CASSLTGGAGANEKLFF	TGTGCCAGCAGCTTGACAGGGGGCGCGGGGGCTAATGAAAAACTGTTTTTT
-	-	TRBV7-2	TRBJ2-5	CASALTGWQETQYF	TGTGCCAGCGCACTCACGGGGTGGCAAGAGACCCAGTACTTC
-	TRBD2	TRBV7-8	TRBJ2-5	CASSFIRSSGETQYF	TGTGCCAGCAGCTTTATACGGTCTAGCGGGGAGACCCAGTACTTC
-	TRBD1	TRBV11-2	TRBJ2-7	CASSPRLGQGSGEQYF	TGTGCCAGCAGCCCACGACTGGGACAGGGGTCGGGCGAGCAGTACTTC
-	TRBD2	TRBV11-3	TRBJ2-1	CASSLGLAGGEQFF	TGTGCCAGCAGCCTCGGACTAGCGGGAGGTGAGCAGTTCTTC
-	TRBD1	TRBV19	TRBJ1-4	CASSPDRGREKLFF	TGTGCCAGTAGTCCAGACAGGGGGCGTGAAAAACTGTTTTTT
-	-	TRBV6-1	TRBJ1-5	CASSETGTNNQPQHF	TGTGCCAGCAGTGAAACAGGGACCAACAATCAGCCCCAGCATTTT
-	-	TRBV3-1/TRBV3-2	TRBJ1-1	CASSQGLSKAEAFF	TGTGCCAGCAGCCAAGGTTTAAGCAAAGCTGAAGCTTTCTTT
-	-	TRBV7-2	TRBJ1-1	CASSLARASREAFF	TGTGCCAGCAGCTTAGCCAGGGCCTCCCGTGAAGCTTTCTTT
-	-	TRBV7-9	TRBJ1-2	CASTEPTGSNYGYTF	TGTGCCAGCACAGAACCGACAGGCTCTAACTATGGCTACACCTTC
-	-	TRBV4-3	TRBJ1-1	CASSQDLKNTEAFF	TGCGCCAGCAGCCAAGATCTAAAGAACACTGAAGCTTTCTTT
-	-	TRBV10-3	TRBJ2-7	CAISESIASSYEQYF	TGTGCCATCAGTGAGTCGATCGCGAGCTCCTACGAGCAGTACTTC
-	-	TRBV3-1/TRBV3-2	TRBJ2-1	CASSQESFADLNYNEQFF	TGTGCCAGCAGCCAAGAATCGTTCGCGGACTTAAACTACAATGAGCAGTTCTTC
-	-	TRBV5-1	TRBJ2-7	CASNMDSSYEQYF	TGCGCCAGCAACATGGACAGTTCCTACGAGCAGTACTTC
-	TRBD1	TRBV28	TRBJ1-5	CASSSQGGGQPQHF	TGTGCCAGCAGTTCCCAGGGGGGCGGTCAGCCCCAGCATTTT
once	-	TRBV3-1/TRBV3-2	TRBJ1-2	CASSQVSNYGYTF	TGTGCCAGCAGCCAAGTCTCTAACTATGGCTACACCTTC
-	TRBD2	TRBV5-6	TRBJ2-2	CASSQGLAGADTGELFF	TGTGCCAGCAGCCAGGGACTAGCGGGGGCCGACACCGGGGAGCTGTTTTTT
-	-	TRBV4-3	TRBJ1-1	CASSQGNTAEGAFF	TGCGCCAGCAGCCAAGGGAACACCGCGGAGGGAGCTTTCTTT
-	TRBD2	TRBV4-1	TRBJ2-3	CASSQLTSGTDTQYF	TGCGCCAGCAGCCAACTGACTAGCGGCACAGATACGCAGTATTTT
few	TRBD1	TRBV7-6	TRBJ1-5	CASSLAEGAGNNQPQHF	TGTGCCAGCAGCTTAGCGGAGGGGGCAGGGAACAATCAGCCCCAGCATTTT
-	-	TRBV18	TRBJ1-5	CASSGEMDQPQHF	TGTGCCAGCTCAGGGGAGATGGATCAGCCCCAGCATTTT
-	-	TRBV4-2	TRBJ2-5	CASSQGQQETQYF	TGTGCCAGCAGCCAAGGGCAGCAAGAGACCCAGTACTTC
-	-	TRBV7-2	TRBJ2-3	CASSLMLRVGGRDTQYF	TGTGCCAGCAGCTTAATGTTGCGGGTAGGGGGACGGGATACGCAGTATTTT
-	-	TRBV27	TRBJ2-1	CASSSFDRSSYNEQFF	TGTGCCAGCAGTTCCTTCGACAGAAGCTCCTACAATGAGCAGTTCTTC
-	-	TRBV18	TRBJ1-6	CASSPALRESPLHF	TGTGCCAGCTCACCAGCCCTCCGGGAATCACCCCTCCACTTT
-	-	TRBV4-2	TRBJ2-3	CASSLTGLNTDTQYF	TGTGCCAGCAGCCTAACGGGACTTAACACAGATACGCAGTATTTT
-	-	TRBV5-1	TRBJ2-7	CASSLEGGDRTYEQYF	TGCGCCAGCAGCCTAGAAGGGGGGGACAGGACCTACGAGCAGTACTTC
once	-	TRBV9	TRBJ2-4	CASSPGNIQYF	TGTGCCAGCAGCCCCGGAAACATTCAGTACTTC
few	TRBD1	TRBV27	TRBJ1-6	CASSLPGQGNSPLHF	TGTGCCAGCAGTTTACCGGGACAGGGGAATTCACCCCTCCACTTT
-	TRBD1	TRBV27	TRBJ1-6	CASARQGLTPSSPLHF	TGTGCCAGCGCGAGACAGGGACTTACGCCCAGTTCACCCCTCCACTTT
-	TRBD2	TRBV15	TRBJ2-1	CATSREAGAGNEQFF	TGTGCCACCAGCAGAGAGGCGGGAGCGGGCAATGAGCAGTTCTTC
-	-	TRBV19	TRBJ2-5	CASSGGAGGQETQYF	TGTGCCAGTAGTGGGGGGGCCGGGGGACAAGAGACCCAGTACTTC